These T cell receptor beta chains were read from a single sample in a study of blood T cell repertoires in COVID-19. Generated by immunoSEQ multiplex PCR, the TCRdb table keeps only in-frame clones and is missing some. The sample has about 310,000 clones, around 91% seen once. Sequenced: PBMCs or T cells enriched from blood (not recorded which). All receptors derive from a woman aged 18 to 35 with acute COVID-19. The CDR3 runs from the conserved cysteine through the conserved F or W. The D gene is left open where the match is weak. A clone size is listed for some rows: how often the clone was seen (once, few, many), or a class if it is expanded.

D gene: TRBD1
clone size: .
V gene: TRBV9
J gene: TRBJ2-5
CDR3 DNA: TGTGCCAGCAGCCCACTAATCGGACAGGGGAAGGGAGAGACCCAGTACTTC
CDR3 protein: CASSPLIGQGKGETQYF

D gene: .
clone size: .
V gene: TRBV28
J gene: TRBJ1-2
CDR3 DNA: TGTGCCAGCAGTGTATCCCAGGGGAACTATGGCTACACCTTC
CDR3 protein: CASSVSQGNYGYTF

D gene: .
clone size: once
V gene: TRBV9
J gene: TRBJ2-2
CDR3 DNA: TGTGCCAGCAGCAGACAGAATAGCGGCAACACCGGGGAGCTGTTTTTT
CDR3 protein: CASSRQNSGNTGELFF

D gene: TRBD1
clone size: .
V gene: TRBV5-1
J gene: TRBJ1-6
CDR3 DNA: TGCGCCAGCAGCTTGGAGGGGACAGGGGGAAATTCACCCCTCCACTTT
CDR3 protein: CASSLEGTGGNSPLHF

D gene: TRBD1
clone size: .
V gene: TRBV6-5
J gene: TRBJ1-1
CDR3 DNA: TGTGCCAGCAGTTCGGGACAGCCGAACACTGAAGCTTTCTTT
CDR3 protein: CASSSGQPNTEAFF

D gene: .
clone size: .
V gene: TRBV3-1/TRBV3-2
J gene: TRBJ2-3
CDR3 DNA: TGTGCCAGCAGCCCACGGGAAGATACGCAGTATTTT
CDR3 protein: CASSPREDTQYF

D gene: .
clone size: .
V gene: TRBV3-1/TRBV3-2
J gene: TRBJ1-2
CDR3 DNA: TGTGCCAGCAGCCAAGACAGGTCAGGCTACACCTTC
CDR3 protein: CASSQDRSGYTF

D gene: .
clone size: .
V gene: TRBV12-3/TRBV12-4
J gene: TRBJ1-2
CDR3 DNA: TGTGCCAGCAGTCCAACAGGGTACTATGGCTACACCTTC
CDR3 protein: CASSPTGYYGYTF

D gene: TRBD1
clone size: .
V gene: TRBV7-3
J gene: TRBJ1-1
CDR3 DNA: TGTGCCAGCAGCGCTTGGACAGGGGCCACTGAAGCTTTCTTT
CDR3 protein: CASSAWTGATEAFF

D gene: .
clone size: .
V gene: TRBV12-5
J gene: TRBJ2-7
CDR3 DNA: TGTGCTAGTGGTTTGGTAAAAGGGGGGGCGGGAGTAGCCTACGAGCAGTACTTC
CDR3 protein: CASGLVKGGAGVAYEQYF

D gene: TRBD1
clone size: .
V gene: TRBV6-2/TRBV6-3
J gene: TRBJ2-2
CDR3 DNA: TGTGCCAGCAGTTACTCGCGCGGACAGGAGACCGGGGAGCTGTTTTTT
CDR3 protein: CASSYSRGQETGELFF

D gene: TRBD2
clone size: .
V gene: TRBV5-1
J gene: TRBJ2-3
CDR3 DNA: TGCGCCAGCAGCTCCCGGACTAGCGGAGGGGCAGATACGCAGTATTTT
CDR3 protein: CASSSRTSGGADTQYF

D gene: .
clone size: .
V gene: TRBV5-1
J gene: TRBJ2-7
CDR3 DNA: TGCGCCAGCTCCCCGAGGGGGCGGGAACTCGAGCAGTACTTC
CDR3 protein: CASSPRGRELEQYF

D gene: TRBD1
clone size: .
V gene: TRBV10-1
J gene: TRBJ2-7
CDR3 DNA: TGCGCCAGCAGGGCTCAAGGACAGGGGGCCTACGAGCAGTACTTC
CDR3 protein: CASRAQGQGAYEQYF

D gene: .
clone size: once
V gene: TRBV30
J gene: TRBJ2-7
CDR3 DNA: TGTGCCTGGAGTGTAACCGGGAGTAACTACGAGCAGTACTTC
CDR3 protein: CAWSVTGSNYEQYF

D gene: .
clone size: .
V gene: TRBV10-3
J gene: TRBJ2-1
CDR3 DNA: TGTGCCATCAGGGACCCGACAGGGAGGAATGAGCAGTTCTTC
CDR3 protein: CAIRDPTGRNEQFF

D gene: .
clone size: once
V gene: TRBV6-4
J gene: TRBJ2-7
CDR3 DNA: TGTGCCAGCAGTATCCGGGACGGGAGCTCCTACGAGCAGTACTTC
CDR3 protein: CASSIRDGSSYEQYF

D gene: TRBD2
clone size: .
V gene: TRBV10-3
J gene: TRBJ2-1
CDR3 DNA: TGTGCCATCAGTGGCGGACTAGCGGGGGACAATGAGCAGTTCTTC
CDR3 protein: CAISGGLAGDNEQFF

D gene: TRBD2
clone size: .
V gene: TRBV9
J gene: TRBJ2-3
CDR3 DNA: TGTGCCAGCAGCGTAGCACATCCGGGAGGGCCGGGAGATACGCAGTATTTT
CDR3 protein: CASSVAHPGGPGDTQYF

D gene: .
clone size: .
V gene: TRBV28
J gene: TRBJ1-1
CDR3 DNA: TGTGCCAGCAGGTTGGGGGGCACTGAAGCTTTCTTT
CDR3 protein: CASRLGGTEAFF

D gene: .
clone size: .
V gene: TRBV27
J gene: TRBJ1-2
CDR3 DNA: TGTGCCAGCAGCGTATCCTCGGAGCAGAGGTTTTATGGCTACACCTTC
CDR3 protein: CASSVSSEQRFYGYTF

D gene: .
clone size: .
V gene: TRBV28
J gene: TRBJ2-7
CDR3 DNA: TGTGCCAGCACTCGCCGGGAAACAGACGCCCCTAACTTC
CDR3 protein: CASTRRETDAPNF

D gene: .
clone size: .
V gene: TRBV9
J gene: TRBJ1-5
CDR3 DNA: TGTGCCAGCAGCGTAGGGGCAGGGGATAGTCAGCCCCAGCATTTT
CDR3 protein: CASSVGAGDSQPQHF

D gene: .
clone size: .
V gene: TRBV5-5
J gene: TRBJ2-5
CDR3 DNA: TGTGCCAGCAGCTTGGCTAAGATCGTGGAGACCCAGTACTTC
CDR3 protein: CASSLAKIVETQYF

D gene: .
clone size: .
V gene: TRBV11-1
J gene: TRBJ1-1
CDR3 DNA: TGTGCCAGCAGTCCCGCGGGTGGGGGGTCGGCCACTGAAGCTTTCTTT
CDR3 protein: CASSPAGGGSATEAFF

D gene: .
clone size: .
V gene: TRBV24-1
J gene: TRBJ2-1
CDR3 DNA: TGTGCCACCAGTGATTACTCCAGGGAGTTCTTC
CDR3 protein: CATSDYSREFF

D gene: TRBD1
clone size: .
V gene: TRBV5-1
J gene: TRBJ1-2
CDR3 DNA: TGCGCCAGCAGCTTGGAATGGGCAGGGGGCCAAGGCTACACCTTC
CDR3 protein: CASSLEWAGGQGYTF

D gene: TRBD2
clone size: .
V gene: TRBV25-1
J gene: TRBJ2-1
CDR3 DNA: TGTGCCAGCAGTCGAAGTAGGACTAGCGACTACAATGAGCAGTTCTTC
CDR3 protein: CASSRSRTSDYNEQFF

D gene: .
clone size: .
V gene: TRBV11-1
J gene: TRBJ2-7
CDR3 DNA: TGTGCCAGCAGCTTAGCGGAGGGACAGCCGTTAGAGCAGTACTTC
CDR3 protein: CASSLAEGQPLEQYF

D gene: TRBD1
clone size: .
V gene: TRBV2
J gene: TRBJ1-1
CDR3 DNA: TGTGCCAGCACTTCGGACAGGGCCGACAACCCTTTAAAACCCACTGAAGCTTTCTTT
CDR3 protein: CASTSDRADNPLKPTEAFF

D gene: .
clone size: .
V gene: TRBV5-8
J gene: TRBJ2-2
CDR3 DNA: TGTGCCAGCAGCTTGTTTGGGACTTCGAACACCGGGGAGCTGTTTTTT
CDR3 protein: CASSLFGTSNTGELFF

D gene: TRBD2
clone size: .
V gene: TRBV5-1
J gene: TRBJ2-5
CDR3 DNA: TGCGCCAGCAGCTTGTTGGCTAGCGGGAGTCCGCAACAAGAGACCCAGTACTTC
CDR3 protein: CASSLLASGSPQQETQYF

D gene: .
clone size: .
V gene: TRBV5-1
J gene: TRBJ2-3
CDR3 DNA: TGCGCCAGCAGCTCGCGGGGCCTGACAGATACGCAGTATTTT
CDR3 protein: CASSSRGLTDTQYF

D gene: TRBD2
clone size: .
V gene: TRBV11-2
J gene: TRBJ2-1
CDR3 DNA: TGTGCCAGCAGCCCCGGCGGGAGCACCCCCTACAATGAGCAGTTCTTC
CDR3 protein: CASSPGGSTPYNEQFF

D gene: .
clone size: .
V gene: TRBV5-4
J gene: TRBJ2-5
CDR3 DNA: TGTGCCAGCAGCCCAAAAGGCGGCCTCCAAGAGACCCAGTACTTC
CDR3 protein: CASSPKGGLQETQYF

D gene: .
clone size: .
V gene: TRBV3-1/TRBV3-2
J gene: TRBJ2-4
CDR3 DNA: TGTGCCAGCAGCCAAGTTAGAAACATTCAGTACTTC
CDR3 protein: CASSQVRNIQYF

D gene: TRBD2
clone size: .
V gene: TRBV5-4
J gene: TRBJ2-2
CDR3 DNA: TGTGCCAGCAGCACCGGGACTAGCGGGCTTAACACCGGGGAGCTGTTTTTT
CDR3 protein: CASSTGTSGLNTGELFF

D gene: .
clone size: .
V gene: TRBV18
J gene: TRBJ1-5
CDR3 DNA: TGTGCCAGCTCACCTCTAACAGGGAGCAATCAGCCCCAGCATTTT
CDR3 protein: CASSPLTGSNQPQHF

D gene: .
clone size: .
V gene: TRBV4-2
J gene: TRBJ1-2
CDR3 DNA: TGTGCCAGCTCCCTTGGGACAATTACATGGACCTATGGCTACACCTTC
CDR3 protein: CASSLGTITWTYGYTF

D gene: .
clone size: .
V gene: TRBV2
J gene: TRBJ1-4
CDR3 DNA: TGTGCCAGCAGAGGGGACATTGCAACTAATGAAAAACTGTTTTTT
CDR3 protein: CASRGDIATNEKLFF

D gene: .
clone size: .
V gene: TRBV24-1
J gene: TRBJ2-5
CDR3 DNA: TGTGCCACTGGTCGTGGGCCAGGGCAAGAGACCCAGTACTTC
CDR3 protein: CATGRGPGQETQYF

D gene: .
clone size: .
V gene: TRBV27
J gene: TRBJ2-7
CDR3 DNA: TGTGCCAGCAGTTTTGTAGCGTCCTCCTACGAGCAGTACTTC
CDR3 protein: CASSFVASSYEQYF

D gene: .
clone size: .
V gene: TRBV6-6
J gene: TRBJ1-2
CDR3 DNA: TGTGCCAGCAGTCTCCTAGGCGGCACCTATGGCTACACCTTC
CDR3 protein: CASSLLGGTYGYTF

D gene: TRBD1
clone size: .
V gene: TRBV12-5
J gene: TRBJ1-4
CDR3 DNA: TGTGCTAGTGGTTTCCGACAGGGGGCCCAAACTAATGAAAAACTGTTTTTT
CDR3 protein: CASGFRQGAQTNEKLFF

D gene: .
clone size: .
V gene: TRBV5-1
J gene: TRBJ2-1
CDR3 DNA: TGCGCCAGCAGCTTTAGAGCTTGGAATGAGCAGTTCTTC
CDR3 protein: CASSFRAWNEQFF

D gene: .
clone size: .
V gene: TRBV5-1
J gene: TRBJ1-3
CDR3 DNA: TGCGCCAGCAGCTTGGACGGAGACTCTGGAAACACCATATATTTT
CDR3 protein: CASSLDGDSGNTIYF

D gene: .
clone size: .
V gene: TRBV28
J gene: TRBJ1-4
CDR3 DNA: TGTGCCAGTTCCATACTTAGGGGAAATGAAAAACTGTTTTTT
CDR3 protein: CASSILRGNEKLFF

D gene: .
clone size: .
V gene: TRBV5-4
J gene: TRBJ2-1
CDR3 DNA: TGTGCCAGCAGCTTGAGAGAGGCCTACAATGAGCAGTTCTTC
CDR3 protein: CASSLREAYNEQFF

D gene: .
clone size: .
V gene: TRBV14
J gene: TRBJ1-4
CDR3 DNA: TGTGCCAGCAGCCAAGATGTGGCGGGGTTCAGGGAAAAACTGTTTTTT
CDR3 protein: CASSQDVAGFREKLFF

D gene: .
clone size: .
V gene: TRBV28
J gene: TRBJ1-1
CDR3 DNA: TGTGCCAGCAGTTTACAAGAGGGCATGGCTTTCTTT
CDR3 protein: CASSLQEGMAFF

D gene: .
clone size: .
V gene: TRBV10-3
J gene: TRBJ1-4
CDR3 DNA: TGTGCCATCAGGGGAGGGGGAGTGAATGAAAAACTGTTTTTT
CDR3 protein: CAIRGGGVNEKLFF

D gene: TRBD2
clone size: few
V gene: TRBV5-1
J gene: TRBJ2-3
CDR3 DNA: TGCGCCAGCAGCTTCGGACTAGCGGGAGGAGATACGCAGTATTTT
CDR3 protein: CASSFGLAGGDTQYF

D gene: TRBD1
clone size: .
V gene: TRBV10-3
J gene: TRBJ2-7
CDR3 DNA: TGTGCCATCAGTGACCGGGACAGTACCTATACGTCTTCCTACGAGCAGTACTTC
CDR3 protein: CAISDRDSTYTSSYEQYF

D gene: .
clone size: .
V gene: TRBV2
J gene: TRBJ2-3
CDR3 DNA: TGTGCCAGCAGTCCAGCAAGGGGTTCCACAGATACGCAGTATTTT
CDR3 protein: CASSPARGSTDTQYF

D gene: TRBD1
clone size: .
V gene: TRBV27
J gene: TRBJ2-7
CDR3 DNA: TGTGCCAGCAGTGGGCGGGGACAGGGGAGCCACGAGCAGTACTTC
CDR3 protein: CASSGRGQGSHEQYF

D gene: .
clone size: .
V gene: TRBV7-9
J gene: TRBJ1-1
CDR3 DNA: TGTGCCAGCAGCTCCCTCCTCTATACAGCGAACACTGAAGCTTTCTTT
CDR3 protein: CASSSLLYTANTEAFF

D gene: TRBD1
clone size: .
V gene: TRBV7-2
J gene: TRBJ1-5
CDR3 DNA: TGTGCCAGCAGCTTGACAGGGGTGGGTCAGCCCCAGCATTTT
CDR3 protein: CASSLTGVGQPQHF

D gene: TRBD2
clone size: .
V gene: TRBV29-1
J gene: TRBJ2-1
CDR3 DNA: TGCAGCGTTGTCCGACTAGCGGGAGCCCACAATGAGCAGTTCTTC
CDR3 protein: CSVVRLAGAHNEQFF

D gene: .
clone size: .
V gene: TRBV6-5
J gene: TRBJ1-5
CDR3 DNA: TGTGCCAGCAGGAGCGTGGTTAGCAATCAGCCCCAGCATTTT
CDR3 protein: CASRSVVSNQPQHF